This T cell receptor beta chain originates from a study of T cell responses to AZD1222 COVID-19 vaccine. With respect to this clone: Its antigen is not identified.

Data came from immunoSEQ multiplex PCR; TCRdb stores just in-frame clones and leaves some out. The data show some 120,000 clones, 75% to 90% seen once. Whole-study results and caveats: Spike-specific TCR breadth rose after two AZD1222 doses, and depth rose as well. Only a handful of AZD1222 recipients, several in all, had baseline seropositivity. Unmutated variant regions are reportedly targeted by nearly half of spike-specific TCRs. There were mostly white British donors and more females than males, and clonal diversity was possibly underestimated.

The sample consisted of peripheral blood, taken on day 0 of MenACWY control vaccination. The source is an adult in good health.

The CDR3 loop reads CASSATGGTSGKNEQFF. CDR3 sequence (DNA): TGTGCCAGCAGCGCGACCGGGGGGACTAGCGGGAAGAATGAGCAGTTCTTC. The chain is built from TRBV9 and TRBJ2-1; 13 nucleotides line up with TRBD2. Germline CDR1 and CDR2: SGDLS and YYNGEE. The ends lost 3 bases at V and 7 bases at J; junction bases unmatched: 10. This CDR3 is built from 17 residues.